The clone carrying this T cell receptor beta chain was seen a few times. Its specificity is not known. This sample was included in a study of T cells in Graves' hyperthyroidism and ophthalmopathy. On the study more broadly: Peripheral blood collection took place at initial diagnosis, before any treatment. Study observations and caveats: Most clonotypes that expanded in the thyroid above 0.001 also showed up in blood. From stable hyperthyroidism, ophthalmopathy was separated by a 13 V-J model.

RNA transcripts were the template for amplifying TCR beta CDR3 regions. Primed by the HTBI set, a first-round RT-PCR was run on the TCR CDR3. One entry per CDR3 protein, called by TCRdb with MiXCR from the multiplex PCR reads. The sample includes around 500,000 distinct CDR3 sequences, approximately 15% of them seen just once. Trimming took off 7 bases at V and 0 bases at J, with 9 bases between the two ends. Germline CDR1 is MRHNA and CDR2 is SNTAGT. The CDR3 sequence is 14 residues long. Each 10 ml fresh peripheral blood draw supplied the PBMCs. This rearrangement joins TRBV6-4 to TRBJ2-2; D ambiguous. The sequenced material came from blood. This TCR was recovered from a woman in her forties with Graves' hyperthyroidism. CDR3 sequence reads: CASKVTTNTGELFF. CDR3 sequence (DNA): TGTGCCAGCAAAGTAACTACGAACACCGGGGAGCTGTTTTTT.